The clone carrying this T cell receptor (beta chain) has only a few counts. What it recognizes is unknown. V lost 10 bases, J lost 5 bases, and 17 bases lay in between. This CDR3 has 14 residues. The data belong to a study of T-cell memory formation after mild COVID-19. Study-wide results and caveats: Whereas later expanders leaned CD4+, clones contracting day 15 to 85 showed a balanced CD4/CD8 makeup.

TCRdb called the 5' RACE reads again in MiXCR, with one record for every CDR3 protein. The sample contains approximately 190,000 distinct CDR3 sequences, about 18% of which appear only once. The chain recombines TRBV12-3 or TRBV12-4 with TRBJ2-2; a possible D gene is TRBD2 (5 bases). This TCR came from an adult woman who had mild COVID-19 (a few samples of this study predate the infection). Cell type and time point are not known. Sequencing was carried out using PBMCs or a T cell subset sorted from them (not recorded which). CDR3 protein: CATHRGLRTGELFF. The DNA of the CDR3 is TGTGCCACACACCGGGGTTTGAGGACCGGGGAGCTGTTTTTT.